The 5 T cell receptor beta chains listed next were all sequenced from one sample in a study of blood T cell repertoires in COVID-19. Repertoires were generated with immunoSEQ multiplex PCR, while TCRdb's copy carries only in-frame clones and drops some. The sample contains roughly 140,000 clones, approximately 80% of which appear only once. The sample was peripheral blood. All receptors derive from a human donor with acute or convalescent COVID-19. The donor label of this sample is uncertain.

The chain joins TRBV7-8 to TRBJ1-6; 7 bases line up with TRBD1. The CDR3 contains 14 residues. V trimming: 6 bases; J trimming: 8 bases; junction bases outside the gene matches: 7. CDR1 is SGHVS, CDR2 FQNEAQ, per germline. CDR3 sequence: CASSHRGEDSPLHF. The CDR3 nucleotides read TGTGCCAGCAGTCACAGGGGAGAGGATTCACCCCTCCACTTT.

CDR3 nucleotides: TGTGCCAGCAGCTTAAAGCCTAGGACAGGGGCAGCCACCGGGGAGCTGTTTTTT. Translation gives CASSLKPRTGAATGELFF. The rearrangement joins TRBV7-3 to TRBJ2-2; 9 bases match TRBD1. V lost 1 base and J lost 4; bases outside the gene matches: 10. This CDR3 has 18 residues. CDR1 and CDR2 from the germline V gene are SGHTA and FQGTGA.

The V and J genes are TRBV5-5 and TRBJ2-2; 10 bases fit TRBD1. The germline V gene encodes CDR1 SGHKS and CDR2 YYEKEE (reference sequence). V shed 2 bases and J 7 bases; nucleotides not matched to a gene: 14. This CDR3 has 18 amino acids. The CDR3, as DNA: TGTGCCAGCAGCTTAGACCCTCCCGGGACAGGGGCCGACGGGGAGCTGTTTTTT. Its protein product is CASSLDPPGTGADGELFF.

The V and J genes are TRBV12-3 or TRBV12-4 and TRBJ1-2; 7 bases agree with TRBD1. This CDR3 region has 11 residues. Trimming took 5 bases from V and 9 from J; bases not matched to a gene: 3. CDR3 nucleotide sequence: TGTGCCAGCAGTACACAGGGGAGCTACACCTTC. This translates into CASSTQGSYTF.

This sequence joins TRBV6-1 and TRBJ1-1; D possibly corresponds to TRBD1 (5 bases). Trimming left V 3 bases short and J 7 bases short, with 12 bases between. The CDR3 covers 13 residues. Germline CDR1 MNHNS, CDR2 SASEGT. In nucleotides, the CDR3 is TGTGCCAGCAGTGAGGGCCCGGGGGATGAAGCTTTCTTT. Amino acid sequence: CASSEGPGDEAFF.